What follows is one TCR beta chain and its context. After isolation, RNA underwent reverse transcription to generate cDNA as the sequencing template. Profiling relied on immunoSEQ multiplex PCR, and the TCRdb table lists in-frame clones only, not all of them. Of about 200,000 clones in the sample, about three fifths are singletons; the top ten hold approximately 1.3%. The CDR3 length is 15 residues. V was pared by 0 bases and J by 4 bases, with 12 bases between. This specimen comes from a study of CD8+ T cells in alopecia areata. The treatment is: oral pan-JAK inhibitor, 5-10 mg twice daily. Specimens obtained from alopecia areata patients comprised lesional scalp punch biopsies and peripheral blood.

The chain carries TRBV23-1 and TRBJ1-2; D is perhaps TRBD1 (5 bases). TRBV23-1 is an ORF for which the function is uncertain. Specimen: CD4+ T cells sorted from blood, collected at roughly week 49, from a patient treated with tofacitinib. This TCR was recovered from a human donor with alopecia areata. The DNA for the CDR3 is TGCGCCAGCAGTCAATCGGGGGGACGACTCTATGGCTACACCTTC. As protein: CASSQSGGRLYGYTF.